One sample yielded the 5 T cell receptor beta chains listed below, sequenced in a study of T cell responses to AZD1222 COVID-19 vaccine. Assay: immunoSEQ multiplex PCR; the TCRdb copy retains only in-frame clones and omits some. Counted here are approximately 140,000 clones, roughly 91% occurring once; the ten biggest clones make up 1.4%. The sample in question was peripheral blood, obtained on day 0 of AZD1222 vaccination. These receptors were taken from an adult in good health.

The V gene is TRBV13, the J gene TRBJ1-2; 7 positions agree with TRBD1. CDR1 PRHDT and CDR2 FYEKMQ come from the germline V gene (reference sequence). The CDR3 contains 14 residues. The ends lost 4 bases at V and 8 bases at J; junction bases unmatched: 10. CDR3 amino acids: CASSYPTGFIGYTF. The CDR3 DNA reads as TGTGCCAGCAGCTACCCGACAGGGTTCATAGGCTACACCTTC. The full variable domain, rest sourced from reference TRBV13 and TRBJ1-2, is AAGVIQSPRHLIKEKRETATLKCYPIPRHDTVYWYQQGPGQDPQFLISFYEKMQSDKGSIPDRFSAQQFSDYHSELNMSSLELGDSALYFCASSYPTGFIGYTFGSGTRLTVV.

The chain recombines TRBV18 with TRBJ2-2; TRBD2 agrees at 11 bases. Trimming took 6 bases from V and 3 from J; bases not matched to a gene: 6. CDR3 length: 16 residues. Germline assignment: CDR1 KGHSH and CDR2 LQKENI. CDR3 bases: TGTGCCAGCTCTACGGGACTAGCGGATCACACCGGGGAGCTGTTTTTT. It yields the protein CASSTGLADHTGELFF.

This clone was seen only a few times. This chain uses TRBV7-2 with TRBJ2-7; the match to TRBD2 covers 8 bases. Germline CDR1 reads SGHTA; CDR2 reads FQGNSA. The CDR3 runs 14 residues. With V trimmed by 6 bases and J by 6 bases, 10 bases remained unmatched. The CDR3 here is CASSHTSGLGEQYF. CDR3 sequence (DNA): TGTGCCAGCAGTCATACTAGCGGTTTGGGCGAGCAGTACTTC.

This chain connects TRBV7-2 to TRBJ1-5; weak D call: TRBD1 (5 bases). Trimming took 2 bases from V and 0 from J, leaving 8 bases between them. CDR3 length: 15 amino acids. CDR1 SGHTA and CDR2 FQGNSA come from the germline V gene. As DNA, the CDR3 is TGTGCCAGCAGCTTATGGGGCCATAGCAATCAGCCCCAGCATTTT. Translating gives CASSLWGHSNQPQHF. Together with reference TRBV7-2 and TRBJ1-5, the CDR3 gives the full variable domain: GAGVSQSPSNKVTEKGKDVELRCDPISGHTALYWYRQSLGQGLEFLIYFQGNSAPDKSGLPSDRFSAERTGGSVSTLTIQRTQQEDSAVYLCASSLWGHSNQPQHFGDGTRLSIL.

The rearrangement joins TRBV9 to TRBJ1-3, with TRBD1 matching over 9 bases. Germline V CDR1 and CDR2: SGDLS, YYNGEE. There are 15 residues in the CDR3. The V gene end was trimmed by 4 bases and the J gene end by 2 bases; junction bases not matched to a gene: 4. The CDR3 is CASSLGTGTGNTIYF. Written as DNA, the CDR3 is TGTGCCAGCAGCTTGGGGACAGGGACTGGAAACACCATATATTTT.